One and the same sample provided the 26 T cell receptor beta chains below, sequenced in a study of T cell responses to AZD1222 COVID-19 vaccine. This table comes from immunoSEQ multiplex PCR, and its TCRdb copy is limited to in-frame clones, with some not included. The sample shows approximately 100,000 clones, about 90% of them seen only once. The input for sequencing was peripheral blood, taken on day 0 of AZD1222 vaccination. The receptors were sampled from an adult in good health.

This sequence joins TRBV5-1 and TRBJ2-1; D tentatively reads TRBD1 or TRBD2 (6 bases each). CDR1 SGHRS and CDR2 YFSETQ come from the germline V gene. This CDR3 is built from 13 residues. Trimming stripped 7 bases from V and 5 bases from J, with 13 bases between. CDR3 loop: CASSMRGDNEQFF. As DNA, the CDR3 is TGCGCCAGCTCAATGAGGGGGGACAATGAGCAGTTCTTC.

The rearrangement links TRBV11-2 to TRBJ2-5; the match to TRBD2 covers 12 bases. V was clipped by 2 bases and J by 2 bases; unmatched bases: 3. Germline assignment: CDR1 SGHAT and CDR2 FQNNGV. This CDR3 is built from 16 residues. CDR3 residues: CASSLRLAGVQETQYF. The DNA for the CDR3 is TGTGCCAGCAGCTTAAGACTAGCGGGAGTTCAAGAGACCCAGTACTTC.

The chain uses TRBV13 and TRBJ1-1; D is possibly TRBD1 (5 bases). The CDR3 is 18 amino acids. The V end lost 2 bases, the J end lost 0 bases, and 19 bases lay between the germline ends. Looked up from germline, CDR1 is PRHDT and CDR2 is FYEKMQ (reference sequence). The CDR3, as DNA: TGTGCCAGCAGCTTAAAGGTTCAACTGGGGGGATTGAACACTGAAGCTTTCTTT. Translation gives CASSLKVQLGGLNTEAFF. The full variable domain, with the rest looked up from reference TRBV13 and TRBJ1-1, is AAGVIQSPRHLIKEKRETATLKCYPIPRHDTVYWYQQGPGQDPQFLISFYEKMQSDKGSIPDRFSAQQFSDYHSELNMSSLELGDSALYFCASSLKVQLGGLNTEAFFGQGTRLTVV.

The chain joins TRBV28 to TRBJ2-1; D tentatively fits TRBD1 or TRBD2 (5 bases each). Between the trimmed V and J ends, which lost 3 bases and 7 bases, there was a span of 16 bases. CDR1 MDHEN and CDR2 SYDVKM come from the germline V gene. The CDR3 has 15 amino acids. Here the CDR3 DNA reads TGTGCCAGCAGTTTGCTACTTGGGACCAAGAATGAGCAGTTCTTC. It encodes CASSLLLGTKNEQFF.

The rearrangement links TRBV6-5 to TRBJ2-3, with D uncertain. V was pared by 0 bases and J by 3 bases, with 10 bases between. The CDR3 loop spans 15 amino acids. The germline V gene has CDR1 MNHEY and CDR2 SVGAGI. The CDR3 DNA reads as TGTGCCAGCAGTTACTCGCGTAGTCGGACAGATACGCAGTATTTT. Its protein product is CASSYSRSRTDTQYF.

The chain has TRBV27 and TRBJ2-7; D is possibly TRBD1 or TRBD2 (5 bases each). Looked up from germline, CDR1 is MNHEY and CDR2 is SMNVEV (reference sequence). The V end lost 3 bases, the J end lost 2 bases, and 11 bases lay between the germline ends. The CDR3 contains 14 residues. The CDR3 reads CASSFGQGPYEQYF. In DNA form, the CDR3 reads TGTGCCAGCAGTTTCGGGCAGGGACCCTACGAGCAGTACTTC.

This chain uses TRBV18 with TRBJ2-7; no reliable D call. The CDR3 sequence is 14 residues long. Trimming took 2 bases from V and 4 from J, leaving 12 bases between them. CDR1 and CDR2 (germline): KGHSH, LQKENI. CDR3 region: CASSPSTGEYEQYF. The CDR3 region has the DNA TGTGCCAGCTCACCAAGTACGGGCGAGTACGAGCAGTACTTC.

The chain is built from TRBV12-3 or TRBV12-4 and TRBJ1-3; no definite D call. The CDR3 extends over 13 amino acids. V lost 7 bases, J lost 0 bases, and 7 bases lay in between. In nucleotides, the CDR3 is TGTGCCAGCAAAATGGGCTCTGGAAACACCATATATTTT. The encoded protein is CASKMGSGNTIYF.

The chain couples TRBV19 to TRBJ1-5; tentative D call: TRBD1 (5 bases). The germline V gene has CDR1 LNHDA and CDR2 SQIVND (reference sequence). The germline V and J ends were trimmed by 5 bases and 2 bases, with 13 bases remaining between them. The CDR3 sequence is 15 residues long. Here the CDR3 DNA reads TGTGCCAGTAGTCCCATTGGAGGGGGCAATCAGCCCCAGCATTTT. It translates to CASSPIGGGNQPQHF.

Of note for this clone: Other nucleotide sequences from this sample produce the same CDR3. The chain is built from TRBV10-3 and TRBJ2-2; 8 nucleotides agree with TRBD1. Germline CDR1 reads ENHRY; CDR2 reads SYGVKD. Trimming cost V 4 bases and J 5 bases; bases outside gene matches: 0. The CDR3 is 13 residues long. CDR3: CAISGTGTGELFF. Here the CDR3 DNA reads TGTGCCATCAGTGGGACAGGGACCGGGGAGCTGTTTTTT.

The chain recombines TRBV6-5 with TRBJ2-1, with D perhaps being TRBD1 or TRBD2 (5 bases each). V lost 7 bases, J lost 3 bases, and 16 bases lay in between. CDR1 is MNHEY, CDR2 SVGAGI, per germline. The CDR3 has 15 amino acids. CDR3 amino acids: CASTGTGSGYNEQFF. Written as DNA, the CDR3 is TGTGCCAGCACCGGGACGGGGAGCGGCTACAATGAGCAGTTCTTC.

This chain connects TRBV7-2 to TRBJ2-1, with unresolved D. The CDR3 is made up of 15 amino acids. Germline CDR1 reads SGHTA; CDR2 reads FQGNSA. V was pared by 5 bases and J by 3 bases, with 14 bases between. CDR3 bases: TGTGCCAGCAGCGCCTGGGCGGTGGTCTACAATGAGCAGTTCTTC. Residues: CASSAWAVVYNEQFF.

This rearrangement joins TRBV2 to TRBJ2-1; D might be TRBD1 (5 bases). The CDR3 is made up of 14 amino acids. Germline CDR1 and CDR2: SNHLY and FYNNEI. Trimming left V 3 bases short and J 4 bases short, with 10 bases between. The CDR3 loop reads CASSDIRGYNEQFF. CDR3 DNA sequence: TGTGCCAGCAGTGATATTAGGGGTTACAATGAGCAGTTCTTC. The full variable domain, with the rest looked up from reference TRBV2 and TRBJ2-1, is EPEVTQTPSHQVTQMGQEVILRCVPISNHLYFYWYRQILGQKVEFLVSFYNNEISEKSEIFDDQFSVERPDGSNFTLKIRSTKLEDSAMYFCASSDIRGYNEQFFGPGTRLTVL.

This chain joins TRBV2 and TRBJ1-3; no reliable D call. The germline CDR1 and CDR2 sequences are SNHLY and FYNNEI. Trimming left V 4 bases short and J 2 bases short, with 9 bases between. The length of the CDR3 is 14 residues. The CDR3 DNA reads TGTGCCAGCAGTGCCGGAGGCGCTGGAAACACCATATATTTT. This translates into CASSAGGAGNTIYF.

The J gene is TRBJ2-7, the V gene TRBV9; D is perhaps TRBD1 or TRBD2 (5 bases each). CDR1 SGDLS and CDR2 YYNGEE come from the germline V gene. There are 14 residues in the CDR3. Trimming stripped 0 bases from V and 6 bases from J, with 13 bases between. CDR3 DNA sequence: TGTGCCAGCAGCGTAGATCGTGGGGGTCTCGAGCAGTACTTC. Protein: CASSVDRGGLEQYF. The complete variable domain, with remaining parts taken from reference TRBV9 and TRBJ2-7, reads DSGVTQTPKHLITATGQRVTLRCSPRSGDLSVYWYQQSLDQGLQFLIQYYNGEERAKGNILERFSAQQFPDLHSELNLSSLELGDSALYFCASSVDRGGLEQYFGPGTRLTVT.

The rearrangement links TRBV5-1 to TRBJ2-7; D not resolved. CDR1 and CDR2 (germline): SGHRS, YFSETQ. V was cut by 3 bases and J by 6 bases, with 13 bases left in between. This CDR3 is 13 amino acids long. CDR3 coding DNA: TGCGCCAGCAGCTCGGGTTTACTCGGCGAGCAGTACTTC. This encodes CASSSGLLGEQYF.

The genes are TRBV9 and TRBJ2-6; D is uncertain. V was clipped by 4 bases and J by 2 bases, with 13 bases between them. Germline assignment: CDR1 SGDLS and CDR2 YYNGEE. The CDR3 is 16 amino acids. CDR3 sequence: CASSNRAAAGANVLTF. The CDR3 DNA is TGTGCCAGCAGCAACCGGGCTGCGGCTGGGGCCAACGTCCTGACTTTC. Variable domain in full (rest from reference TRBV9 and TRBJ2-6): DSGVTQTPKHLITATGQRVTLRCSPRSGDLSVYWYQQSLDQGLQFLIQYYNGEERAKGNILERFSAQQFPDLHSELNLSSLELGDSALYFCASSNRAAAGANVLTFGAGSRLTVL.

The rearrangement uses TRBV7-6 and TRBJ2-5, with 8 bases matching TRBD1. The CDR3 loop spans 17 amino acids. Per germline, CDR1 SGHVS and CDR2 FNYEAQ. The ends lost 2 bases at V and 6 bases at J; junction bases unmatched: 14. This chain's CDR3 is CASSLIHPGGLSKTQYF. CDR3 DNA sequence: TGTGCCAGCAGCTTAATTCACCCAGGGGGCCTGTCGAAGACCCAGTACTTC.

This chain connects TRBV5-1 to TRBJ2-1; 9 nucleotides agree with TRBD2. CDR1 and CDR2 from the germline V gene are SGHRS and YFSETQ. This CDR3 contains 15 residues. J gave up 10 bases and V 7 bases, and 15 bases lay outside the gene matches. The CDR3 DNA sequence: TGCGCCAGCCGTAGTCGGGTAGCGGGAGCAGGAGAGCAGTTCTTC. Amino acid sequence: CASRSRVAGAGEQFF.

CDR3 region: CASSLVGGSNEQFF. DNA for the CDR3: TGCGCCAGCAGCTTGGTTGGGGGTAGCAATGAGCAGTTCTTC. The V gene is TRBV5-1, the J gene TRBJ2-1, with D possibly called TRBD1 or TRBD2 (5 bases each). In germline, CDR1 is SGHRS, CDR2 YFSETQ. The CDR3 contains 14 residues. The V end was cut by 0 bases, the J end by 6 bases, with 10 bases between.

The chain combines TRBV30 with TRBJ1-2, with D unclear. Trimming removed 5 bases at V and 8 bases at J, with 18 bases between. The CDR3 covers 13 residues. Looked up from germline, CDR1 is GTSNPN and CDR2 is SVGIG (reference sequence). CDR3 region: CAWGPQDGRGYTF. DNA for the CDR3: TGTGCCTGGGGACCCCAGGATGGTCGCGGCTACACCTTC.

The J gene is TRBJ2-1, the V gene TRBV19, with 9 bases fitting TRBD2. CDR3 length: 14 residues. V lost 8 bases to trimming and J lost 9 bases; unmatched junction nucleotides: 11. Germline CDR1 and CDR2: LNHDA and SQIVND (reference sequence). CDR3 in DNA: TGTGCCAGTGGTTTCCGGGCGGGAGGGTCTGAGCAGTTCTTC. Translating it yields CASGFRAGGSEQFF.

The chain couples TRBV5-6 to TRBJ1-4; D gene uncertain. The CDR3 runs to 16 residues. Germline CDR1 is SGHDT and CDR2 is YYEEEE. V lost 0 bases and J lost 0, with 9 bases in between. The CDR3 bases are TGTGCCAGCAGCTTGGTAACGTACGCAACTAATGAAAAACTGTTTTTT. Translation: CASSLVTYATNEKLFF.

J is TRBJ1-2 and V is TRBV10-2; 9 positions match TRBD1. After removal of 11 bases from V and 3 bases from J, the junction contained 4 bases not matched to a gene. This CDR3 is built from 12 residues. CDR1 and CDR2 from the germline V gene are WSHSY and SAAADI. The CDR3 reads CAARTGDYGYTF. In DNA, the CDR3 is TGCGCCGCCCGGACAGGGGACTATGGCTACACCTTC.

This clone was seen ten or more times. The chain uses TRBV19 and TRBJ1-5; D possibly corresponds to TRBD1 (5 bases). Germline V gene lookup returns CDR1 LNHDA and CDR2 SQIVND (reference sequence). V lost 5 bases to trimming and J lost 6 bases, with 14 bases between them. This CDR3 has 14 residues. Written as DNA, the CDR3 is TGTGCCAGTAGTCTTGTAGGGGAAGGTCAGCCCCAGCATTTT. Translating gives CASSLVGEGQPQHF. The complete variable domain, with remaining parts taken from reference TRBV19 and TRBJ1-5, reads DGGITQSPKYLFRKEGQNVTLSCEQNLNHDAMYWYRQDPGQGLRLIYYSQIVNDFQKGDIAEGYSVSREKKESFPLTVTSAQKNPTAFYLCASSLVGEGQPQHFGDGTRLSIL.

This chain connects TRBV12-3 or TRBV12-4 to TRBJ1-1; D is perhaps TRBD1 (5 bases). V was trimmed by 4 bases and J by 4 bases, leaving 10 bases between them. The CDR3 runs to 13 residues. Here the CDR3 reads CASSSQGRTEAFF. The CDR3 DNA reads TGTGCCAGCAGTTCTCAGGGCCGCACTGAAGCTTTCTTT.